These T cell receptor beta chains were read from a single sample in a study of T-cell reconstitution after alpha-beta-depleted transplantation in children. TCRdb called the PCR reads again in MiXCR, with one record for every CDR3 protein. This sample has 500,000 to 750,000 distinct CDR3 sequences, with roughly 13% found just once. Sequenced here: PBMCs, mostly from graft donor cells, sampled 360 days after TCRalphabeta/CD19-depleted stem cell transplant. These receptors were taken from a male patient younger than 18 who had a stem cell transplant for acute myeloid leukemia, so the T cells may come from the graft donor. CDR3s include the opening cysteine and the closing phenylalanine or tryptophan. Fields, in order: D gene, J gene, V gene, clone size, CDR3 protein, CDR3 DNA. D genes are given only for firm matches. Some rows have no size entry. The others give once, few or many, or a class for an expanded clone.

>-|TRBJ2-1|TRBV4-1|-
CASSQERGGTYNEQFF
TGCGCCAGCAGCCAAGAGAGGGGGGGCACCTACAATGAGCAGTTCTTC
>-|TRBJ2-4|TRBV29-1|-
CSVEGTLAKNIQYF
TGCAGCGTTGAAGGGACTCTAGCCAAAAACATTCAGTACTTC
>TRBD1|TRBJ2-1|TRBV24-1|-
CATSEPGTGKVNEQFF
TGTGCCACCAGTGAACCCGGGACAGGGAAAGTCAATGAGCAGTTCTTC
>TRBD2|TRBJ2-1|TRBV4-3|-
CASSHVAGRKYNEQFF
TGCGCCAGCAGCCACGTAGCGGGCCGAAAGTACAATGAGCAGTTCTTC
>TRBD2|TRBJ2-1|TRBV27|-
CASSLFREGLSNEQFF
TGTGCCAGCAGTTTATTCCGGGAGGGCCTCTCCAATGAGCAGTTCTTC
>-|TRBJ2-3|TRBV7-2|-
CASSLQQTSTDTQYF
TGTGCCAGCAGCTTACAACAGACTAGCACAGATACGCAGTATTTT
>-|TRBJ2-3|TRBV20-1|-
CSASSVLNTDTQYF
TGCAGTGCCAGTAGCGTGCTTAACACAGATACGCAGTATTTT
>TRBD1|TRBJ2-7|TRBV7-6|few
CASSFSAGQGYEQYF
TGTGCCAGCAGCTTCTCCGCGGGACAGGGCTACGAGCAGTACTTC
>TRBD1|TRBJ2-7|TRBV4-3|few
CARSPSPGTGTREQYF
TGCGCCAGGTCCCCTTCACCCGGGACAGGGACTCGCGAGCAGTACTTC
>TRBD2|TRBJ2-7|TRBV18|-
CASSLRGTSGSATSEQYF
TGTGCCAGCTCACTTCGCGGGACTAGCGGGAGCGCCACGAGCGAGCAGTACTTC
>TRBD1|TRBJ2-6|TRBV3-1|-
CASSQATGGYGANVLTF
TGTGCCAGCAGCCAAGCCACAGGGGGCTACGGGGCCAACGTCCTGACTTTC
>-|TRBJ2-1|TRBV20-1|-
CSPSSIWEQFF
TGCAGCCCTTCCTCTATATGGGAGCAGTTCTTC
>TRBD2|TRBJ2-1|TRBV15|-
CATSRRLAGPFF
TGTGCCACCAGCAGAAGACTAGCGGGACCGTTCTTC
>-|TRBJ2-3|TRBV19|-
CASNERSSTDTQYF
TGTGCTAGCAATGAGCGCTCTAGCACAGATACGCAGTATTTT
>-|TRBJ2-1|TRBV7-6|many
CASSLEGNYNEQFF
TGTGCCAGCAGCTTAGAAGGTAACTACAATGAGCAGTTCTTC
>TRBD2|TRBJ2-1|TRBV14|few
CASSQPGLADLNEQFF
TGTGCCAGCAGCCAACCCGGACTAGCGGATCTTAATGAGCAGTTCTTC
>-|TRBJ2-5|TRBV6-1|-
CASNLIGYQETQYF
TGTGCCAGCAATCTTATTGGGTATCAAGAGACCCAGTACTTC
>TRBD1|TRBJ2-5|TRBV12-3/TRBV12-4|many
CASSLETGLETQYF
TGTGCCAGCAGTTTAGAGACAGGGTTAGAGACCCAGTACTTC
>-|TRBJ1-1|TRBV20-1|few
CSARDWGNTEAFF
TGCAGTGCTAGAGATTGGGGTAACACTGAAGCTTTCTTT
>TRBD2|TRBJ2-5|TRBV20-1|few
CSAQRGGTQETQYF
TGCAGTGCTCAAAGGGGAGGGACCCAAGAGACCCAGTACTTC
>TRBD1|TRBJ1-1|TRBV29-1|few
CSVEETGTVTEAFF
TGCAGCGTTGAAGAGACCGGGACAGTAACTGAAGCTTTCTTT
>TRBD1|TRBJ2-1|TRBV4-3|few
CASSQDGVGGANSYNEQFF
TGCGCCAGCAGCCAAGATGGGGTAGGGGGCGCGAACTCCTACAATGAGCAGTTCTTC
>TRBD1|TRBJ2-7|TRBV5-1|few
CASSAGTGDYEQYF
TGCGCCAGCAGCGCCGGGACAGGAGACTACGAGCAGTACTTC
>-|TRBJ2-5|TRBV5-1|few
CASSRVASWQETQYF
TGCGCCAGCAGCCGCGTGGCTAGCTGGCAAGAGACCCAGTACTTC
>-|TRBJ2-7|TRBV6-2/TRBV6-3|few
CASSYSGGEQYF
TGTGCCAGCAGTTACTCGGGGGGCGAGCAGTACTTC
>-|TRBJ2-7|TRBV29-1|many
CSVEAASYEQYF
TGCAGCGTTGAAGCGGCCAGCTACGAGCAGTACTTC
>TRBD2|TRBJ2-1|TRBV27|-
CASNHYSGSENNEQFF
TGTGCCAGCAATCATTATAGCGGGAGCGAAAACAATGAGCAGTTCTTC
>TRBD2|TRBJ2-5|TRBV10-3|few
CAISESRLAGVGETQYF
TGTGCCATCAGTGAGTCGAGGCTAGCGGGAGTCGGAGAGACCCAGTACTTC
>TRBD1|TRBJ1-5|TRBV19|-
CASSIRGAGRGPSSGQPQHF
TGTGCCAGTAGTATTCGGGGTGCGGGCAGGGGGCCTTCAAGTGGGCAGCCCCAGCATTTT
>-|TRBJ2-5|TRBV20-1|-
CSAREQGSATQYF
TGCAGTGCTAGAGAGCAGGGCTCTGCGACCCAGTACTTC
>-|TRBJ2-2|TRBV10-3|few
CAISVSQNTGELFF
TGTGCCATCAGTGTGTCGCAAAACACCGGGGAGCTGTTTTTT
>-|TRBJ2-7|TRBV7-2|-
CASSSDSVGHEQYF
TGTGCCAGCAGTTCCGACTCAGTAGGCCACGAGCAGTACTTC
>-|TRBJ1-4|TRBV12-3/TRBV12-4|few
CASSFGGAMKKLFF
TGTGCCAGCAGTTTCGGTGGGGCAATGAAAAAACTGTTTTTT
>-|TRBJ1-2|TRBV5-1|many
CASSPLEGVYGYTF
TGCGCCAGCAGCCCGCTTGAAGGGGTCTATGGCTACACCTTC
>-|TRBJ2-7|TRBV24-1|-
CATEGQSSYEQYF
TGTGCCACCGAAGGACAGAGCTCCTACGAGCAGTACTTC
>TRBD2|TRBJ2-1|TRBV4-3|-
CASSQGPAGGYNEQFF
TGCGCCAGCAGCCAAGGACCGGCGGGAGGGTACAATGAGCAGTTCTTC
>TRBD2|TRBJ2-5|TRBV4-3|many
CASSQDGGLAVQETQYF
TGCGCCAGCAGCCAAGATGGGGGACTAGCGGTCCAAGAGACCCAGTACTTC
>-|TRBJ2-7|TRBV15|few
CATNDGGAVYEQYF
TGTGCCACCAATGATGGCGGGGCTGTCTACGAGCAGTACTTC
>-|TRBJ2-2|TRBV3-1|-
CASSRRVLRTGELFF
TGTGCCAGCAGCCGCCGGGTTCTGAGGACCGGGGAGCTGTTTTTT
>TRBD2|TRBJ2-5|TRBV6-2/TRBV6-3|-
CASSYPKAPAGMDETQYF
TGTGCCAGCAGTTACCCGAAGGCCCCAGCGGGAATGGATGAGACCCAGTACTTC
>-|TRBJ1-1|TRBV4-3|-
CASSRRGRRFSTEAFF
TGCGCCAGCAGCCGAAGAGGACGACGCTTTAGCACTGAAGCTTTCTTT
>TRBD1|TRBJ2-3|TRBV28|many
CASSPPGQVPRDTQYF
TGTGCCAGCAGTCCGCCGGGACAGGTTCCGAGGGATACGCAGTATTTT
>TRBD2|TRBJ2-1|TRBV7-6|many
CASSPRTSGSPLNEQFF
TGTGCCAGCAGCCCCCGGACTAGCGGGAGTCCCCTCAATGAGCAGTTCTTC
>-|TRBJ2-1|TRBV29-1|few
CSAEGADYNNEQFF
TGCAGCGCCGAGGGGGCGGACTATAACAATGAGCAGTTCTTC
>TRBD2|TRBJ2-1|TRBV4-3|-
CASSQDNLASGAWDEQFF
TGCGCCAGCAGCCAAGATAATCTCGCTAGCGGGGCCTGGGATGAGCAGTTCTTC
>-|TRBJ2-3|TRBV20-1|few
CSVQEGSASTDTQYF
TGCAGTGTCCAAGAGGGATCAGCTAGCACAGATACGCAGTATTTT
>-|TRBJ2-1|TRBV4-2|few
CASSQETGRSANEQFF
TGTGCCAGCAGCCAAGAGACAGGGAGGTCAGCCAATGAGCAGTTCTTC
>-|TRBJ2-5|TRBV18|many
CASSLLDSQLQETQYF
TGTGCCAGCTCGCTGCTGGACTCCCAACTTCAAGAGACCCAGTACTTC
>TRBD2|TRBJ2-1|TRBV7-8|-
CASSLGAQSGGAFF
TGTGCCAGCAGCTTAGGAGCCCAGAGCGGGGGCGCGTTCTTC
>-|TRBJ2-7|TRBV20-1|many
CSAHGLYEQYF
TGCAGTGCTCATGGACTCTACGAGCAGTACTTC
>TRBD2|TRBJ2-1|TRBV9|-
CASSVTWTSGGYYNEQFF
TGTGCCAGCAGCGTCACCTGGACTAGCGGGGGCTATTACAATGAGCAGTTCTTC
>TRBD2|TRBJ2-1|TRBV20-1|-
CSARDPWGGSGYNEQFF
TGCAGTGCTAGAGATCCATGGGGCGGGAGTGGGTACAATGAGCAGTTCTTC
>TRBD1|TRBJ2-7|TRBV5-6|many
CASSLIRWRTGGREQYF
TGTGCCAGCAGCTTGATAAGATGGAGGACAGGGGGTCGAGAGCAGTACTTC
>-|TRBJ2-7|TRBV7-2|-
CASSWLSEQYF
TGTGCCAGCAGCTGGCTTAGCGAGCAGTACTTC
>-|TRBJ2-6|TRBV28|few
CASSPPWANVLTF
TGTGCCAGCAGTCCTCCGTGGGCCAACGTCCTGACTTTC
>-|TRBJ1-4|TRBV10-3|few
CAISDPGRGMEEKLFF
TGTGCCATCAGTGACCCTGGGAGGGGGATGGAAGAAAAACTGTTTTTT